This passage covers 20 T cell receptor beta chains from one sample sequenced in a study of human T cells and chemical hapten exposure. TCRdb re-called the RACE reads through MiXCR, storing one row per CDR3 protein. The sample lists just over 350,000 distinct CDR3 sequences, about 6% occurring once. Time point defined: patch test 2, 6 weeks after DPC sensitization. Treatment reported: therapeutic diphenylcyclopropenone sensitization with weekly scalp DPC. This specimen was whole blood, taken in connection with sensitization to the hapten diphenylcyclopropenone (DPC). These receptors were obtained from a woman between 18 and 29 years old with alopecia areata. Some clones in this sample may be carry-over from other donors' samples.

This clonotype was counted between two and nine times. J is TRBJ1-1 and V is TRBV6-2 or TRBV6-3; D remains unclear. The CDR3 loop spans 14 amino acids. V shed 4 bases and J shed 1 base, with 10 bases lying between them. Germline CDR1 is MNHEY and CDR2 is SVGEGT. The CDR3 reads CASSSQSSNTEAFF. Written as DNA, the CDR3 is TGTGCCAGCAGTTCCCAAAGCTCGAACACTGAAGCTTTCTTT.

Only a few counts were recorded for this clonotype. The chain has TRBV24-1 and TRBJ2-5; D is unresolved. The germline V gene has CDR1 KGHDR and CDR2 SFDVKD. V dropped 10 bases and J dropped 5 bases, with 10 bases sitting between them. This CDR3 contains 11 residues. CDR3 in amino acids: CATAGHETQYF. The CDR3 DNA is TGTGCCACGGCCGGGCACGAGACCCAGTACTTC.

V and J are TRBV5-6 and TRBJ2-7; D ambiguous. The V and J ends lost 4 bases and 3 bases respectively, with 17 bases between them. This CDR3 is 15 amino acids long. Germline CDR1 is SGHDT and CDR2 is YYEEEE. The CDR3 reads CASSPILTEIYEQYF. The CDR3 nucleotides read TGTGCCAGCAGCCCAATCCTGACTGAAATCTACGAGCAGTACTTC. The variable domain in full, with the rest retrieved from reference TRBV5-6 and TRBJ2-7, is DAGVTQSPTHLIKTRGQQVTLRCSPKSGHDTVSWYQQALGQGPQFIFQYYEEEERQRGNFPDRFSGHQFPNYSSELNVNALLLGDSALYLCASSPILTEIYEQYFGPGTRLTVT.

This clonotype was seen a few times. The V call is TRBV28, the J call TRBJ1-2, with D perhaps TRBD1 (5 bases). V lost 2 bases, J lost 4 bases, and 14 bases lay in between. Per germline, CDR1 MDHEN and CDR2 SYDVKM. The CDR3 length is 15 residues. This CDR3 is CASSLIGANSYGYTF. The DNA of the CDR3 is TGTGCCAGCAGTTTAATTGGGGCAAACAGCTATGGCTACACCTTC.

This clonotype has ten or more counts. This chain joins TRBV5-6 and TRBJ1-3; TRBD1 might be the D (6 bases). Germline V gene sequence: CDR1 SGHDT, CDR2 YYEEEE. V was clipped by 3 bases and J by 4 bases, with 17 bases between them. The CDR3 contains 16 residues. In DNA form, the CDR3 reads TGTGCCAGCAGCTGGGGGCCGAAGGGAGGAGGAAACACCATATATTTT. The encoded protein is CASSWGPKGGGNTIYF.

At least ten counts were recorded for this clonotype. The chain employs TRBV20-1 and TRBJ2-3; D remains ambiguous. Germline V gives CDR1 DFQATT, CDR2 SNEGSKA (reference sequence). The CDR3 sequence is 13 residues long. The V gene lost 1 base and the J gene lost 6 bases, with 11 bases spanning the gap. The DNA of the CDR3 is TGCAGTGCTAGAGTAACCCTAGAGGATACGCAGTATTTT. Translated: CSARVTLEDTQYF.

This clonotype was observed at least ten times. The V gene is TRBV5-1, the J gene TRBJ2-5; D is ambiguous. Germline V gene data show CDR1 as SGHRS and CDR2 as YFSETQ. The germline V and J ends were trimmed by 1 base and 5 bases, with 12 bases remaining between them. The CDR3 sequence is 14 residues long. As DNA, the CDR3 is TGCGCCAGCAGCTTGATCACGGGCGAGGAGACCCAGTACTTC. This encodes CASSLITGEETQYF. The entire variable domain, with the rest obtained from reference TRBV5-1 and TRBJ2-5, is as follows: KAGVTQTPRYLIKTRGQQVTLSCSPISGHRSVSWYQQTPGQGLQFLFEYFSETQRNKGNFPGRFSGRQFSNSRSEMNVSTLELGDSALYLCASSLITGEETQYFGPGTRLLVL.

In this sample, this clonotype turned up many times. V gene TRBV20-1 combines with J gene TRBJ2-7, with D possibly TRBD2 on 6 matching bases. Germline V gene lookup returns CDR1 DFQATT and CDR2 SNEGSKA (reference sequence). The CDR3 runs 19 residues. Trimming took 6 bases from V and 1 from J, leaving 31 bases between them. DNA for the CDR3: TGCAGTGCCCTTCTACCGGGCTGGGCGGGGAGTCGACCTTCCTACGAGCAGTACTTC. Amino acid sequence: CSALLPGWAGSRPSYEQYF.

This clonotype came up a few times. The rearrangement links TRBV19 to TRBJ2-1; TRBD2 matches at 8 bases. Germline assignment: CDR1 LNHDA and CDR2 SQIVND (reference sequence). V was clipped by 3 bases and J by 5 bases; unmatched bases: 12. This CDR3 contains 17 residues. CDR3 amino acids: CASSIYQRGRLHNEQFF. CDR3 coding DNA: TGTGCCAGTAGTATCTATCAGCGGGGGCGCCTCCACAATGAGCAGTTCTTC.

This clonotype was observed a handful of times. The V call is TRBV29-1, the J call TRBJ2-7; 10 bases fit TRBD1. Germline V gene lookup returns CDR1 SQVTM and CDR2 ANQGSEA. The CDR3 sequence is 14 residues long. V lost 4 bases, J lost 2 bases, and 5 bases stayed unmatched. CDR3 nucleotide sequence: TGCAGCGTTGTCCTGGACAGGGGGACCTACGAGCAGTACTTC. It translates to CSVVLDRGTYEQYF.

The sample holds many counts of this clonotype. The chain employs TRBV20-1 and TRBJ2-1; 9 bases fit TRBD2. Germline CDR1 and CDR2: DFQATT and SNEGSKA (reference sequence). J gave up 7 bases and V 7 bases, and 14 bases lay outside the gene matches. The CDR3 is 15 amino acids. The DNA of the CDR3 is TGCAGTGTTAAAGATAGCGGGGGACTAGAAAATGAGCAGTTCTTC. Translated: CSVKDSGGLENEQFF.

The V gene is TRBV24-1, the J gene TRBJ2-2; D may be TRBD1 (6 bases). V was clipped by 8 bases and J by 3 bases, with 27 bases between them. Germline CDR1 KGHDR, CDR2 SFDVKD. There are 19 residues in the CDR3. This CDR3 is CATTDPLRVDSLYTGELFF. The CDR3, as DNA: TGTGCCACCACCGATCCCCTTCGGGTGGACAGCTTATACACCGGGGAGCTGTTTTTT.

This clonotype was seen a few times. The chain links TRBV12-3 or TRBV12-4 to TRBJ1-5, with D unresolved. Trimming took off 1 base at V and 1 base at J, with 11 bases between the two ends. CDR3 length equals 16 residues. CDR3: CASSLVTGESNQPQHF. The CDR3 region has the DNA TGTGCCAGCAGTTTAGTAACGGGAGAAAGCAATCAGCCCCAGCATTTT.

This clonotype was picked up a small number of times. The chain uses TRBV10-3 and TRBJ2-1, with D possibly being TRBD1 or TRBD2 (5 bases each). CDR3 size: 12 residues. The germline gives CDR1 ENHRY, CDR2 SYGVKD. The ends were cut back, 6 bases at V and 10 bases at J, with 13 bases in the middle. The CDR3 here is CAISAVRGEQFF. Written as DNA, the CDR3 is TGTGCCATCAGCGCCGTGAGGGGAGAGCAGTTCTTC.

This clonotype was detected ten times or more. The chain is built from TRBV5-1 and TRBJ1-6, with 8 nucleotides matching TRBD1. This CDR3 spans 15 amino acids. V dropped 5 bases and J dropped 8; count of bases not matched to a gene: 9. Germline V lookup: CDR1 SGHRS, CDR2 YFSETQ. CDR3 bases: TGCGCCAGCAGAAATGGATTGACAGGGGATTCACCCCTCCACTTT. Translated, it gives CASRNGLTGDSPLHF. The entire variable domain, with the rest obtained from reference TRBV5-1 and TRBJ1-6, is as follows: KAGVTQTPRYLIKTRGQQVTLSCSPISGHRSVSWYQQTPGQGLQFLFEYFSETQRNKGNFPGRFSGRQFSNSRSEMNVSTLELGDSALYLCASRNGLTGDSPLHFGNGTRLTVT.

The rearrangement joins TRBV10-3 to TRBJ1-2, with D unclear. V gave up 7 bases and J gave up 3 bases, with 12 bases separating them. CDR3 length: 13 amino acids. Germline CDR1 ENHRY, CDR2 SYGVKD. In DNA form, the CDR3 reads TGTGCCATCACCCGAAGCAGAGACTATGGCTACACCTTC. This translates into CAITRSRDYGYTF.

This clonotype was picked up a small number of times. The rearrangement joins TRBV6-2 or TRBV6-3 to TRBJ2-7; TRBD2 matches at 7 bases. The ends lost 6 bases at V and 6 bases at J; junction bases unmatched: 14. Germline V lookup: CDR1 MNHEY, CDR2 SVGEGT. CDR3 length equals 15 residues. The CDR3 region has the DNA TGTGCCAGCAGGAGGACACACCCTACGGGGGGCGAGCAGTACTTC. Protein product: CASRRTHPTGGEQYF.

There are many counts of this clonotype. The chain joins TRBV5-1 to TRBJ1-2; 8 nucleotides align to TRBD1. V lost 4 bases and J lost 5; bases outside the gene matches: 7. CDR3 length equals 14 residues. Germline CDR1 SGHRS, CDR2 YFSETQ. CDR3 in DNA: TGCGCCAGCAGCCCAGACAGGGGCGGTTATGGCTACACCTTC. Amino acids: CASSPDRGGYGYTF.

Here the CDR3 DNA reads TGCAGTGCCTGGACAGAAATTGTCCTCTCTGGGGCCAACGTCCTGACTTTC. It translates to CSAWTEIVLSGANVLTF. The chain couples TRBV20-1 to TRBJ2-6; weak D call: TRBD1 (6 bases). Germline CDR1 and CDR2: DFQATT and SNEGSKA (reference sequence). The V gene lost 6 bases and the J gene lost 0 bases, with 18 bases spanning the gap. The CDR3 totals 17 residues.

The chain carries TRBV6-2 or TRBV6-3 and TRBJ2-3; 9 bases agree with TRBD1. J lost 0 bases, V lost 5 bases, and 9 bases had no gene match. The length of the CDR3 is 17 residues. Germline V gene lookup returns CDR1 MNHEY and CDR2 SVGEGT. As DNA, the CDR3 is TGTGCCAGCAGTGCCACTCGGACAGGGGCTAGCACAGATACGCAGTATTTT. Translated, it gives CASSATRTGASTDTQYF.